This entry features one T cell receptor (beta chain) sequence. Preparation of the TCRbeta library was carried out with unique molecular identifiers. TCRdb called the PCR reads again in MiXCR, with one record for every CDR3 protein. The data show fewer than 500,000 distinct CDR3 sequences, with over 40% seen just once and approximately 25% held by the top ten. These data are taken from a study of T-cell reconstitution after alpha-beta-depleted transplantation in children. The V gene's germline CDR1 is ENHRY and CDR2 SYGVKD. V lost 3 bases and J 3 bases, leaving 11 bases between the germline ends. The CDR3 length is 15 residues.

The receptor's source is a girl aged 2 to 9 with aplastic anemia, due to receive a stem cell transplant. This rearrangement joins TRBV10-3 to TRBJ1-4; D is unresolved. This sample comprised PBMCs, obtained before TCRalphabeta/CD19-depleted stem cell transplant. In DNA, the CDR3 is TGTGCCATCAGTGACTCGCGGGGATCTAATGAAAAACTGTTTTTT. Encoded protein: CAISDSRGSNEKLFF.